The present T cell receptor beta chain was sequenced within a study of blood T cell repertoires in COVID-19. Study as a whole: Sources were T cells, B-cell-depleted T cells, or PBMCs; the material itself was cDNA or gDNA.

Sequencing used immunoSEQ multiplex PCR; TCRdb keeps in-frame clones, though not all of them. The table shows roughly 320,000 clones, with approximately 86% occurring only once. The V end lost 4 bases, the J end lost 5 bases, and 14 bases lay between the germline ends. The CDR3 extends over 15 amino acids. The chain combines TRBV23-1 with TRBJ1-4; possibly TRBD1 for D (5 bases). TRBV23-1 is classed as an ORF, of uncertain function. The sample comprised peripheral blood. The receptor's source is a man between 65 and 85 years old with acute or convalescent COVID-19. CDR3 residues: CASSLWGDENEKLFF. DNA for the CDR3: TGCGCCAGCAGTCTATGGGGGGACGAAAATGAAAAACTGTTTTTT.